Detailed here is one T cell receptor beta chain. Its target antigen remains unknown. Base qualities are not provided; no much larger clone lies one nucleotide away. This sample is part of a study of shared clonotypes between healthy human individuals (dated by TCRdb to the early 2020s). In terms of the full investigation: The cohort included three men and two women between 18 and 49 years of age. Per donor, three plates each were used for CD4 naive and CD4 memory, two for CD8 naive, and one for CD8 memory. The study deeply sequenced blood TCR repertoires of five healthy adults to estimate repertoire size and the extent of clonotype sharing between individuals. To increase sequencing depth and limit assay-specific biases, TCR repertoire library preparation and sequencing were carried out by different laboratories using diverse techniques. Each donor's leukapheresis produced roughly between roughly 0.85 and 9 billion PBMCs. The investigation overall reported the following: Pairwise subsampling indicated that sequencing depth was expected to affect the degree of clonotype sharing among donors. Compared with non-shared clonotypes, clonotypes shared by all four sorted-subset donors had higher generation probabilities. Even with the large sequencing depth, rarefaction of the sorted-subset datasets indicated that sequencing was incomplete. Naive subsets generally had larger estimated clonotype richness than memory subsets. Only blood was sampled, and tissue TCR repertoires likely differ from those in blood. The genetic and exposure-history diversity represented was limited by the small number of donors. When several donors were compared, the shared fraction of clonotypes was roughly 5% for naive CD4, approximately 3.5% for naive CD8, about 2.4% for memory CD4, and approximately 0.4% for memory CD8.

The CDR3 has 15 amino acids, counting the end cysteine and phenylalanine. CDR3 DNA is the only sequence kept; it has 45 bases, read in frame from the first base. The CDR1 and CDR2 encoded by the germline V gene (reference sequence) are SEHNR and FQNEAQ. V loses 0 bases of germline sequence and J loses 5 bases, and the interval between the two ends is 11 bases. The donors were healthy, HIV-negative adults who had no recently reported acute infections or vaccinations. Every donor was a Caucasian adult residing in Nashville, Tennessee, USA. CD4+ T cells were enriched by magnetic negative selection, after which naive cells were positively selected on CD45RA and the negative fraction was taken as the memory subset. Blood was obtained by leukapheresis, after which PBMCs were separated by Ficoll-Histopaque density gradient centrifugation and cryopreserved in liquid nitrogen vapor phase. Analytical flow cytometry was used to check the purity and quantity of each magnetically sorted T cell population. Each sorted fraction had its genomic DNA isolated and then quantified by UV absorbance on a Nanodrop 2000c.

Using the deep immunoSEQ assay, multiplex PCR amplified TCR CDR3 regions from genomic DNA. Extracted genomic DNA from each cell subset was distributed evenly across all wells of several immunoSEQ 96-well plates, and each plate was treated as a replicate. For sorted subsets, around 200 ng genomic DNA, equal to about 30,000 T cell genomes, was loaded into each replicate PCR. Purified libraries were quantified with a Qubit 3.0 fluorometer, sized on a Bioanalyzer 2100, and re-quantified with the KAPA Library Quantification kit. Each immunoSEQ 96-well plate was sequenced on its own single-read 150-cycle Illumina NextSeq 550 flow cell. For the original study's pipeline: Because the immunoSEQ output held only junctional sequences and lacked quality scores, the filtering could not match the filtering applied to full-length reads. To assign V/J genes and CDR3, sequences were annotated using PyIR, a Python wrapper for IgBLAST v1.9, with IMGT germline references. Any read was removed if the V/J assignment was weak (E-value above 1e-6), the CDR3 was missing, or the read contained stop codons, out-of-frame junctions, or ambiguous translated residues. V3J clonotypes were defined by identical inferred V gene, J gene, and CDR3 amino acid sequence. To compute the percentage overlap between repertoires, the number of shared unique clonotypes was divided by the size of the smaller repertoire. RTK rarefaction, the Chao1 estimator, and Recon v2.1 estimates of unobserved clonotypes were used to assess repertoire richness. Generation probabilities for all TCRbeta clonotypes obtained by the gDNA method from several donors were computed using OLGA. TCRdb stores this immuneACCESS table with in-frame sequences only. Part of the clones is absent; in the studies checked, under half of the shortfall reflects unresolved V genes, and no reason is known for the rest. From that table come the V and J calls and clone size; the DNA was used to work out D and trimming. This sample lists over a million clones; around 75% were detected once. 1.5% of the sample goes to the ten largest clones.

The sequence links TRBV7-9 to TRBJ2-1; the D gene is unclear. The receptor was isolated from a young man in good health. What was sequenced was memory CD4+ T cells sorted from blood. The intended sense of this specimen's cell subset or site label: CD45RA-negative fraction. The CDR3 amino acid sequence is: CASSLALGLHNEQFF. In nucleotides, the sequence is TGTGCCAGCAGCTTAGCGCTTGGGCTTCACAATGAGCAGTTCTTC.